This passage covers 21 T cell receptor beta chains from one sample sequenced in a study of blood T cell repertoires in COVID-19. Profiling relied on immunoSEQ multiplex PCR, and the TCRdb table lists in-frame clones only, not all of them. The profile shows about 250,000 clones, about 85% of them singletons. The sequencing input was peripheral blood. These receptors were collected from a human donor with COVID-19, enrolled during active disease. The donor label of this sample is uncertain.

V usage is TRBV5-1 and J usage is TRBJ1-1; D gene uncertain. This CDR3 comprises 14 residues. V was cut by 0 bases and J by 8 bases, with 14 bases left in between. Per germline, CDR1 SGHRS and CDR2 YFSETQ. CDR3 protein: CASSLVGRTEEAFF. The DNA of the CDR3 is TGCGCCAGCAGCTTGGTAGGCCGGACTGAGGAAGCTTTCTTT.

This clone was detected only a few times. This rearrangement joins TRBV7-3 to TRBJ2-7; 7 positions match TRBD1. The CDR3 length is 13 residues. V was clipped by 5 bases and J by 6 bases; unmatched bases: 7. Germline lookup yields CDR1 SGHTA and CDR2 FQGTGA. CDR3 sequence: CASSTTGVAEQYF. DNA for the CDR3: TGTGCCAGCAGCACCACAGGGGTCGCCGAGCAGTACTTC. The whole variable domain, remainder taken from reference TRBV7-3 and TRBJ2-7, is GAGVSQTPSNKVTEKGKYVELRCDPISGHTALYWYRQSLGQGPEFLIYFQGTGAADDSGLPNDRFFAVRPEGSVSTLKIQRTERGDSAVYLCASSTTGVAEQYFGPGTRLTVT.

The rearrangement joins TRBV7-2 to TRBJ2-1; a possible D gene is TRBD2 (6 bases). The germline V and J ends were trimmed by 0 bases and 4 bases, with 10 bases remaining between them. The germline V gene encodes CDR1 SGHTA and CDR2 FQGNSA. The CDR3 runs to 15 residues. In nucleotides, the CDR3 is TGTGCCAGCAGCTTAGCCTCGGGGGAATACAATGAGCAGTTCTTC. Amino acids: CASSLASGEYNEQFF.

The chain carries TRBV6-1 and TRBJ1-1, with D tentatively TRBD1 (6 bases). V was shortened by 0 bases and J by 7 bases, with 21 bases between the two germline ends. This CDR3 region has 17 residues. From germline, CDR1 is MNHNS and CDR2 SASEGT. CDR3 nucleotide sequence: TGTGCCAGCAGTGAAGCGCGGGTGAAGGGGGTTCAGGGTGAAGCTTTCTTT. Translating gives CASSEARVKGVQGEAFF.

Concerning this clone: Other DNA sequences in the same sample also yield this CDR3. The V call is TRBV19, the J call TRBJ2-2; D is possibly TRBD1 (5 bases). The CDR3 has 14 amino acids. CDR1 is LNHDA, CDR2 SQIVND, per germline (reference sequence). The germline V and J ends were trimmed by 3 bases and 4 bases, with 9 bases remaining between them. The CDR3 loop is CASSIQGATGELFF. CDR3 in DNA: TGTGCCAGTAGTATTCAGGGCGCCACCGGGGAGCTGTTTTTT.

V usage is TRBV11-2 and J usage is TRBJ1-1; the match to TRBD1 covers 7 bases. Germline V gene sequence: CDR1 SGHAT, CDR2 FQNNGV. The ends lost 6 bases at V and 1 base at J; junction bases unmatched: 5. The CDR3 is 14 amino acids. In nucleotides, the CDR3 is TGTGCCAGCAGGTGGACAGGAGAGAACACTGAAGCTTTCTTT. This translates into CASRWTGENTEAFF.

J is TRBJ1-3 and V is TRBV28; D is ambiguous. Per the germline V gene, CDR1 is MDHEN and CDR2 is SYDVKM. The CDR3 covers 16 residues. Between the trimmed V and J ends, which lost 6 bases and 0 bases, there was a span of 15 bases. In DNA, the CDR3 is TGTGCCAGCAGCGATACACCCTCCAGCTCTGGAAACACCATATATTTT. It yields the protein CASSDTPSSSGNTIYF.

The chain is built from TRBV6-5 and TRBJ1-5, with no clear D. The germline V and J ends were trimmed by 5 bases and 2 bases, with 13 bases remaining between them. Germline-derived CDR1 and CDR2 are MNHEY and SVGAGI. The CDR3 has 15 amino acids. The CDR3, as DNA: TGTGCCAGCAGTCTTGACAAGGCTGGCAATCAGCCCCAGCATTTT. Translated: CASSLDKAGNQPQHF.

The chain carries TRBV19 and TRBJ2-2; 10 nucleotides line up with TRBD1. CDR3 length: 13 residues. With V trimmed by 9 bases and J by 4 bases, 2 bases remained unmatched. The V gene's germline CDR1 is LNHDA and CDR2 SQIVND (reference sequence). The CDR3 region is CASRDRGTGELFF. CDR3 sequence (DNA): TGTGCCAGCCGGGACAGGGGCACCGGGGAGCTGTTTTTT.

The genes are TRBV2 and TRBJ1-1; maybe TRBD1 (5 bases). The CDR3 totals 16 residues. Germline CDR1 and CDR2: SNHLY and FYNNEI. V lost 1 base and J lost 3, with 15 bases in between. CDR3 sequence (DNA): TGTGCCAGCAGTGAAGAGGGGAGGGATTTGGACACTGAAGCTTTCTTT. It yields the protein CASSEEGRDLDTEAFF.

The CDR3 DNA follows: TGCGCCAGCAGCTTTTTTCAAACGGGAGTCACCGGGGAGCTGTTTTTT. Protein product: CASSFFQTGVTGELFF. The rearrangement joins TRBV5-1 to TRBJ2-2; a weak D match, TRBD2 (6 bases). CDR1 SGHRS and CDR2 YFSETQ come from the germline V gene. V was trimmed by 2 bases and J by 4 bases, leaving 15 bases between them. CDR3 length: 16 amino acids.

The rearrangement joins TRBV27 to TRBJ1-1, with D tentatively TRBD1 (5 bases). Between the trimmed V and J ends, which lost 5 bases and 7 bases, there was a span of 8 bases. This CDR3 comprises 11 residues. The germline V gene has CDR1 MNHEY and CDR2 SMNVEV (reference sequence). This CDR3 reads CASSARGEAFF. CDR3 nucleotides: TGTGCCAGCAGTGCTAGGGGTGAAGCTTTCTTT.

This chain links TRBV7-2 with TRBJ2-3; 7 bases are a match to TRBD2. J lost 1 base, V lost 2 bases, and 3 bases had no gene match. Germline CDR1 and CDR2: SGHTA and FQGNSA. The CDR3 runs 15 residues. CDR3 in amino acids: CASSLYAGGTDTQYF. The DNA for the CDR3 is TGTGCCAGCAGCTTATACGCGGGAGGCACAGATACGCAGTATTTT.

The chain has TRBV6-1 and TRBJ1-2, with 7 bases identical to TRBD1. Per the germline V gene, CDR1 is MNHNS and CDR2 is SASEGT. The CDR3 length is 17 residues. The J segment lost 6 bases and the V segment lost 0 bases, leaving 13 bases of the junction unmatched. As DNA, the CDR3 is TGTGCCAGCAGTGAAGCGCTTATGGCAGGGGGGAAGGATGGCTACACCTTC. Translated, it gives CASSEALMAGGKDGYTF.

This chain links TRBV5-1 with TRBJ2-1; 7 nucleotides match TRBD2. V shed 0 bases and J 1 base; nucleotides not matched to a gene: 4. Germline CDR1 reads SGHRS; CDR2 reads YFSETQ. The CDR3 covers 16 residues. CDR3 bases: TGCGCCAGCAGCTTGGTGGCGGGAGCATCCTACAATGAGCAGTTCTTC. It is translated as CASSLVAGASYNEQFF.

CDR3 coding DNA: TGTGCCAGCAGCCGACAGGGGCGGGAGCTGTTTTTT. It encodes CASSRQGRELFF. The gene calls are TRBV14 and TRBJ2-2; 8 nucleotides align to TRBD1. Germline CDR1 is SGHDN and CDR2 is FVKESK. The CDR3 covers 12 residues. The V gene end was trimmed by 4 bases and the J gene end by 9 bases; junction bases not matched to a gene: 1.

This clone was counted once. The rearrangement uses TRBV9 and TRBJ1-5; D unresolved. CDR1 SGDLS and CDR2 YYNGEE come from the germline V gene. Trimming left V 4 bases short and J 2 bases short, with 7 bases between. This CDR3 contains 13 residues. The CDR3 sequence is CASSPVGNQPQHF. CDR3 nucleotides: TGTGCCAGCAGCCCGGTGGGCAATCAGCCCCAGCATTTT.

J is TRBJ1-1 and V is TRBV5-8; the D gene is possibly TRBD1 (5 bases). Deletions cut 4 bases from V and 5 bases from J, with 15 bases between. Germline CDR1 SGHTS, CDR2 YDEGEE. The CDR3 is 14 amino acids. CDR3 coding DNA: TGTGCCAGCAGCCCTAAAGGGGTGCATACTGAAGCTTTCTTT. This gives the protein CASSPKGVHTEAFF.

This chain joins TRBV12-3 or TRBV12-4 and TRBJ1-4; D gene ambiguous. Trimming removed 3 bases from V and 6 bases from J, with 5 bases in between. The CDR3 is made up of 12 amino acids. The CDR3 DNA reads TGTGCCAGCAGTTTTATTGATGAAAAACTGTTTTTT. It codes for CASSFIDEKLFF.

This clone was counted a few times. This chain links TRBV7-9 with TRBJ1-6; 7 positions match TRBD1. The V gene's germline CDR1 is SEHNR and CDR2 FQNEAQ (reference sequence). The CDR3 consists of 16 residues. Trimming removed 1 base from V and 3 bases from J; junction bases left unmatched: 3. The DNA for the CDR3 is TGTGCCAGCAGCTTAGTAACAGGGGACTATAATTCACCCCTCCACTTT. It specifies CASSLVTGDYNSPLHF. Based on the CDR3 plus reference TRBV7-9 and TRBJ1-6, the full variable domain is DTGVSQNPRHKITKRGQNVTFRCDPISEHNRLYWYRQTLGQGPEFLTYFQNEAQLEKSRLLSDRFSAERPKGSFSTLEIQRTEQGDSAMYLCASSLVTGDYNSPLHFGNGTRLTVT.

This chain's CDR3 is CASSRVQGIQPQHF. The CDR3 DNA reads as TGTGCCAGCAGTCGCGTACAGGGGATCCAGCCCCAGCATTTT. V is TRBV28 and J is TRBJ1-5; TRBD1 aligns across 7 bases. With V trimmed by 5 bases and J by 7 bases, 8 bases remained unmatched. Germline loops: CDR1 MDHEN, CDR2 SYDVKM. The CDR3 covers 14 residues.